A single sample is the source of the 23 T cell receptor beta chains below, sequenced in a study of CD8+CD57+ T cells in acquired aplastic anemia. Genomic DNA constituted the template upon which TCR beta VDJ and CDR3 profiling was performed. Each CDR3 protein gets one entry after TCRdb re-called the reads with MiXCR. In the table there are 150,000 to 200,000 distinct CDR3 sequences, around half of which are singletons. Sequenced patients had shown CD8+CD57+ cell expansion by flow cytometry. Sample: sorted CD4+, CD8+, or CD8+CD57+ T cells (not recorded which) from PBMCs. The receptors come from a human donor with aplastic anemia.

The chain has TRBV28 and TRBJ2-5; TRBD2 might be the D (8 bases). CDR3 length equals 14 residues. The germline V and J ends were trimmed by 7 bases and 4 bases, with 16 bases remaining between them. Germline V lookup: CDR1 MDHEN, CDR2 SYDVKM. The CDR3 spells CASILGRGRETQYF. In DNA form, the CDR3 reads TGTGCCAGCATTCTCGGGAGGGGGCGAGAGACCCAGTACTTC.

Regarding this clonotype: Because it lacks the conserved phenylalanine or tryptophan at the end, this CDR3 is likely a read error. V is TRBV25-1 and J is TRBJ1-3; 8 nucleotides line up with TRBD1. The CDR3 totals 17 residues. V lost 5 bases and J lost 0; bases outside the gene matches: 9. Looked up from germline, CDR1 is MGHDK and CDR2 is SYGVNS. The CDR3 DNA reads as TGTGCCAGCAGTAACCGACAGGGGATGAACTCTGGAAACACCATATATGTT. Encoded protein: CASSNRQGMNSGNTIYV.

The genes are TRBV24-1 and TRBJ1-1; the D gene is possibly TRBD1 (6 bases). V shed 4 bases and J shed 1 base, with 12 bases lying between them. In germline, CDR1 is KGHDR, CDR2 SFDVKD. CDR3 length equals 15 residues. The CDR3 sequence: CATSEGGGGNTEAFF. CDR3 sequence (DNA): TGTGCCACCAGTGAAGGAGGGGGGGGGAACACTGAAGCTTTCTTT.

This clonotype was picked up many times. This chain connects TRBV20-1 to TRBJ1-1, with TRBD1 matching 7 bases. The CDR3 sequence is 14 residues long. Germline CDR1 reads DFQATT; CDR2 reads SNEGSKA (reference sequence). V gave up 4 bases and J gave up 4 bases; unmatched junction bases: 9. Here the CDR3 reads CSAKQGRGSTEAFF. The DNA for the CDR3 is TGCAGTGCTAAACAGGGGCGGGGGAGCACTGAAGCTTTCTTT.

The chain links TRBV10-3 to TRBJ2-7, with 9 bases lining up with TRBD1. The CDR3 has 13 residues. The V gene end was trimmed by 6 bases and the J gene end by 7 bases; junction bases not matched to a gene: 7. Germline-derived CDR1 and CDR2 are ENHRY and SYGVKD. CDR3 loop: CAISPQGAREQYF. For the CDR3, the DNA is TGTGCCATCAGCCCACAGGGGGCGCGTGAGCAGTACTTC.

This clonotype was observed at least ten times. CDR3 residues: CASSFQFEGYTF. In DNA, the CDR3 is TGTGCCAGCAGCTTCCAGTTCGAGGGCTACACCTTC. The chain joins TRBV5-8 to TRBJ1-2; D is undetermined. V was pared by 2 bases and J by 8 bases, with 10 bases between. CDR1 and CDR2 from the germline V gene are SGHTS and YDEGEE. This CDR3 comprises 12 residues.

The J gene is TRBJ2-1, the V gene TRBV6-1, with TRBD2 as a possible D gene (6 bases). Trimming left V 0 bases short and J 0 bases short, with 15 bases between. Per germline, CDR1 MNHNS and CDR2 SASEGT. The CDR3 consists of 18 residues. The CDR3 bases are TGTGCCAGCAGTGAAGCGAAGACGTGGGGGGTCTCCTACAATGAGCAGTTCTTC. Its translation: CASSEAKTWGVSYNEQFF.

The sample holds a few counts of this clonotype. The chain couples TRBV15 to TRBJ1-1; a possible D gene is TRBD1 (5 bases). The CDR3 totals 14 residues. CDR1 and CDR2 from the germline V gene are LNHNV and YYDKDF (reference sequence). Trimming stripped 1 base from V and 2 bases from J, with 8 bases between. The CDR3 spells CATSRGDVNTEAFF. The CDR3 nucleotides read TGTGCCACCAGCAGAGGGGACGTTAACACTGAAGCTTTCTTT.

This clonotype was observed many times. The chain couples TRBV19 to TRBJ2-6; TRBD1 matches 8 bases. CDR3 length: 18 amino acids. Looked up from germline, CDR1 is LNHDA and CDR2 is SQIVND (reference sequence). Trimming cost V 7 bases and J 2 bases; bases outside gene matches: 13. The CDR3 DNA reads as TGTGCCAGTACTATTGCCGGACAGGGCTACACTGGGGCCAACGTCCTGACTTTC. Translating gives CASTIAGQGYTGANVLTF.

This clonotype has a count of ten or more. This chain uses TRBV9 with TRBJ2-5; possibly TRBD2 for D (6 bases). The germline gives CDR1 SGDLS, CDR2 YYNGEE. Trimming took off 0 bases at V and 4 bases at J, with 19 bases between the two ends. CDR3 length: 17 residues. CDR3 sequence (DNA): TGTGCCAGCAGCGTAGGTAGTTGGGAGCCCGGGGGAGAGACCCAGTACTTC. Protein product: CASSVGSWEPGGETQYF.

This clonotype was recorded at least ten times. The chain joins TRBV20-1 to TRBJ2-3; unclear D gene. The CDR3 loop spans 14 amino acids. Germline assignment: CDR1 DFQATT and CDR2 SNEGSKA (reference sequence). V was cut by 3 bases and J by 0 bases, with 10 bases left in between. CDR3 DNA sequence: TGCAGTGCTAGTGGCGAGACTAGCACAGATACGCAGTATTTT. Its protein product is CSASGETSTDTQYF.

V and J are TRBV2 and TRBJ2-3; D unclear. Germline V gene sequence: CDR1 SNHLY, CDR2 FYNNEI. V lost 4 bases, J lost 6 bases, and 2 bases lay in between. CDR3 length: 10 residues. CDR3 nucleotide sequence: TGTGCCAGCAGTGGGGATACGCAGTATTTT. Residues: CASSGDTQYF. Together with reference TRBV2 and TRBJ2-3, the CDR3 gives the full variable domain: EPEVTQTPSHQVTQMGQEVILRCVPISNHLYFYWYRQILGQKVEFLVSFYNNEISEKSEIFDDQFSVERPDGSNFTLKIRSTKLEDSAMYFCASSGDTQYFGPGTRLTVL.

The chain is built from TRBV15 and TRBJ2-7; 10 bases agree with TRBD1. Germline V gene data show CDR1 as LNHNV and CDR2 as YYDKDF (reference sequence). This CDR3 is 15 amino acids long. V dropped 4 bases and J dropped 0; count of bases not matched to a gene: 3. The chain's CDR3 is CATSNDRGLSYEQYF. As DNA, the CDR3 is TGTGCCACCAGCAATGACAGGGGGCTCTCCTACGAGCAGTACTTC.

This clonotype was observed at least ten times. The CDR3 DNA sequence: TGTGCCAGCAGCGCCAACAGCTACGAGCAGTACTTC. This codes for CASSANSYEQYF. The genes are TRBV7-2 and TRBJ2-7; the D is unclear. The germline gives CDR1 SGHTA, CDR2 FQGNSA. Trimming left V 5 bases short and J 3 bases short, with 8 bases between. The length of the CDR3 is 12 residues.

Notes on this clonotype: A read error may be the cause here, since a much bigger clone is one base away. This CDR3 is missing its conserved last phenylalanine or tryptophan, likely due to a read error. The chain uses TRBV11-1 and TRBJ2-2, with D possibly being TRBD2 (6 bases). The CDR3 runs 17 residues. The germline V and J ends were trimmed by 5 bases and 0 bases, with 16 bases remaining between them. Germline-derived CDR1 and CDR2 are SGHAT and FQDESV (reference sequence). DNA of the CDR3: TGTGCCAGCAGCCCTACTGTAGCGGACGCGAACACCGGGGAGCTGTTTCTT. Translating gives CASSPTVADANTGELFL.

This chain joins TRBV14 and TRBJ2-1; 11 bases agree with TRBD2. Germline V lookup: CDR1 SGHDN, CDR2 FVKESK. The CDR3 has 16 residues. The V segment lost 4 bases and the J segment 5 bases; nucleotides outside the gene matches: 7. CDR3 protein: CASSPKPGLADNEQFF. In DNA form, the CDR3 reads TGTGCCAGCAGCCCCAAGCCGGGACTAGCGGACAATGAGCAGTTCTTC.

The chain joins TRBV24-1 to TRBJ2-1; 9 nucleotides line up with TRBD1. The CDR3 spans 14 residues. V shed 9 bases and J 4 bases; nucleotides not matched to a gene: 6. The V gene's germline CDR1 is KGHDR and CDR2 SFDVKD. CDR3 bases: TGTGCCACCGGTGGGACAGGGACTTACAATGAGCAGTTCTTC. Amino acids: CATGGTGTYNEQFF.

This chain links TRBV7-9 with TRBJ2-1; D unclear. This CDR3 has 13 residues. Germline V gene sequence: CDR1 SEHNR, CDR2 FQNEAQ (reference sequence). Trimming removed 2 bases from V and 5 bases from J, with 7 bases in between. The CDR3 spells CASSLNRHNEQFF. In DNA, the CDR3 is TGTGCCAGCAGCTTAAACAGACACAATGAGCAGTTCTTC.

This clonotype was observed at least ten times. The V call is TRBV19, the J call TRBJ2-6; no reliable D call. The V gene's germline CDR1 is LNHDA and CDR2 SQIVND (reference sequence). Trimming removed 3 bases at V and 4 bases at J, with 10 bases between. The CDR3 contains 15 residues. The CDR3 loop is CASSMGVSGANVLTF. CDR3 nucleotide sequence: TGTGCCAGTAGTATGGGCGTGTCCGGGGCCAACGTCCTGACTTTC. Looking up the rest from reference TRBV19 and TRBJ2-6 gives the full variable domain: DGGITQSPKYLFRKEGQNVTLSCEQNLNHDAMYWYRQDPGQGLRLIYYSQIVNDFQKGDIAEGYSVSREKKESFPLTVTSAQKNPTAFYLCASSMGVSGANVLTFGAGSRLTVL.

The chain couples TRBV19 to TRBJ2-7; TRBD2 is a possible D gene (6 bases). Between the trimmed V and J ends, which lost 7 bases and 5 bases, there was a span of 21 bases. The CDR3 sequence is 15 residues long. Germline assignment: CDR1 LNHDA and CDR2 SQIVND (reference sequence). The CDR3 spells CASKIHAAGSDEQYF. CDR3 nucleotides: TGTGCCAGTAAGATTCATGCGGCCGGGAGTGACGAGCAGTACTTC.

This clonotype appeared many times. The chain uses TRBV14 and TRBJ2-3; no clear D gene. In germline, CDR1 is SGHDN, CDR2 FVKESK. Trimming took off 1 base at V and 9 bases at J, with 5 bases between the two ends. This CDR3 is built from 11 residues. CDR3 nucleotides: TGTGCCAGCAGCCAAGGGAAGACGCAGTATTTT. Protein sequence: CASSQGKTQYF.

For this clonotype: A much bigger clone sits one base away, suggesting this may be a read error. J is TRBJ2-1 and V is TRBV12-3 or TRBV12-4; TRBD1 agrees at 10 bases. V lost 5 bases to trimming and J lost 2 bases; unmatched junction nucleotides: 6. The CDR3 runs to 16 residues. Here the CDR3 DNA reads TGTGCCAGCAGTCCCGGGACAGGGGTTCCCTACAATGAGCAGTTCTTC. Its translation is CASSPGTGVPYNEQFF.

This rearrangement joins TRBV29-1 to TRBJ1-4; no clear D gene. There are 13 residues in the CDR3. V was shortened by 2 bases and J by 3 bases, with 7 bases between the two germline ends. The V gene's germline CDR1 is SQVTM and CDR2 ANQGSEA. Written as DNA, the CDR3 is TGCAGCGTTGAATTGGAACCTAATGAAAAACTGTTTTTT. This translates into CSVELEPNEKLFF.